The 11 T cell receptor beta chains below come from one sample, sequenced in a study of OX40 agonist ivuxolimab in advanced cancers. Here immunoSEQ multiplex PCR was the method, and the copy in TCRdb shows in-frame clones only, minus some. This sample has around 60,000 clones, with roughly nine tenths found just once. The sample consisted of CD4+ or CD8+ T cells sorted from blood, taken in a trial of the OX40 agonist ivuxolimab. These receptors all stem from an adult with an advanced solid tumor such as melanoma, head and neck, liver or kidney cancer.

V and J are TRBV6-1 and TRBJ2-7; tentative D call: TRBD1 (6 bases). The CDR3 runs to 13 residues. Germline CDR1 MNHNS, CDR2 SASEGT. V was clipped by 6 bases and J by 0 bases, with 9 bases between them. CDR3: CASRTGSSYEQYF. The DNA for the CDR3 is TGTGCCAGCAGAACAGGGAGCTCCTACGAGCAGTACTTC.

V is TRBV10-3 and J is TRBJ1-2; 7 nucleotides agree with TRBD1. The CDR3 is made up of 15 amino acids. The germline CDR1 and CDR2 sequences are ENHRY and SYGVKD. V lost 10 bases and J lost 2; bases outside the gene matches: 13. The CDR3 here is CATYRGQAENYGYTF. Here the CDR3 DNA reads TGTGCCACTTACCGAGGACAGGCGGAAAACTATGGCTACACCTTC.

V is TRBV6-5 and J is TRBJ2-2, with 8 bases lining up with TRBD2. The junction had 12 bases not matched to a gene; V was cut back by 6 bases and J by 9 bases. CDR1 MNHEY and CDR2 SVGAGI come from the germline V gene. The CDR3 has 15 residues. DNA for the CDR3: TGTGCCAGCAGAGGTGTCGCGGGGGGACCCCGGGAGCTGTTTTTT. It codes for CASRGVAGGPRELFF.

V gene TRBV6-1 combines with J gene TRBJ2-6; TRBD2 agrees at 9 bases. From germline, CDR1 is MNHNS and CDR2 SASEGT. With 3 bases clipped from V and 1 base from J, the junction kept 4 bases outside the gene matches. The CDR3 totals 17 residues. CDR3 coding DNA: TGTGCCAGCAGTGATTCGGGACTAGCATCTGGGGCCAACGTCCTGACTTTC. Translation: CASSDSGLASGANVLTF.

The CDR3 bases are TGTGCCAGCAGCTTAACGGGTATTAGCACAGATACGCAGTATTTT. Translating it yields CASSLTGISTDTQYF. The chain couples TRBV11-3 to TRBJ2-3, with D hard to call. CDR3 length: 15 amino acids. Germline V gene lookup returns CDR1 SGHNT and CDR2 YENEEA. V lost 2 bases to trimming and J lost 0 bases, with 9 bases between them.

V and J are TRBV5-4 and TRBJ1-2; no clear D gene. The CDR3 is made up of 13 amino acids. With 4 bases removed from V and 3 bases from J, the gap between germline ends came to 10 bases. In germline, CDR1 is SGHNT, CDR2 YYREEE (reference sequence). CDR3 DNA sequence: TGTGCCAGCAGCCCCGTCAGTGACTATGGCTACACCTTC. It codes for CASSPVSDYGYTF.

This clone was picked up one time. The CDR3 bases are TGTGCCGGCAAAACGATTTCTGGAAACACCATATATTTT. This codes for CAGKTISGNTIYF. The chain uses TRBV7-9 and TRBJ1-3; no reliable D call. V gave up 11 bases and J gave up 1 base, with 12 bases separating them. The CDR3 contains 13 residues. The germline CDR1 and CDR2 sequences are SEHNR and FQNEAQ (reference sequence).

The chain employs TRBV28 and TRBJ1-3; TRBD1 matches 7 bases. The length of the CDR3 is 13 residues. With V trimmed by 8 bases and J by 2 bases, 3 bases remained unmatched. Germline V CDR1 and CDR2: MDHEN, SYDVKM. CDR3 sequence (DNA): TGTGCCAGCGGAGACAGGGCTGGAAACACCATATATTTT. Residues: CASGDRAGNTIYF.

This chain uses TRBV29-1 with TRBJ2-3; 14 bases are shared with TRBD2. The CDR3 is 15 residues long. V lost 4 bases to trimming and J lost 4 bases; unmatched junction nucleotides: 4. CDR1 and CDR2 (germline): SQVTM, ANQGSEA. CDR3 nucleotide sequence: TGCAGCGTTGGACTAGCGGGGGGGGAGGCAGATACGCAGTATTTT. Its protein product is CSVGLAGGEADTQYF.

The chain employs TRBV7-2 and TRBJ2-6; possibly TRBD2 for D (5 bases). Germline CDR1 and CDR2: SGHTA and FQGNSA. V lost 2 bases, J lost 0 bases, and 11 bases lay in between. This CDR3 is built from 17 residues. The CDR3 coding sequence is TGTGCCAGCAGCTTAAGGGAGAGGAACTCTGGGGCCAACGTCCTGACTTTC. Protein product: CASSLRERNSGANVLTF.

The J gene is TRBJ1-1, the V gene TRBV7-9; D is ambiguous. The length of the CDR3 is 16 residues. The V gene's germline CDR1 is SEHNR and CDR2 FQNEAQ (reference sequence). Trimming stripped 1 base from V and 0 bases from J, with 12 bases between. Written as DNA, the CDR3 is TGTGCCAGCAGCTTAGATCCCGAGATCCTGAACACTGAAGCTTTCTTT. Translation: CASSLDPEILNTEAFF. Drawing the rest from reference TRBV7-9 and TRBJ1-1, the complete variable domain is DTGVSQNPRHKITKRGQNVTFRCDPISEHNRLYWYRQTLGQGPEFLTYFQNEAQLEKSRLLSDRFSAERPKGSFSTLEIQRTEQGDSAMYLCASSLDPEILNTEAFFGQGTRLTVV.